This entry lists 5 T cell receptor beta chains sequenced from one sample in a study of post-analysis software for immune sequencing data. No cognate antigen is known for these TCRs. General study points: TRBV5-6, TRBV5-1 and TRBV20-1 were among several TRBV segments more frequent in patients than controls.

Every TCR beta cDNA library bore unique molecular identifiers. TCRdb recomputed calls from the PCR reads with MiXCR, one row per CDR3 protein. Seen here are roughly 600,000 distinct CDR3 sequences, roughly 47% observed once, and the top ten hold over 1.5%. Sequenced: blood. Receptor source: a girl under 18 with multiple sclerosis.

J is TRBJ2-7 and V is TRBV5-1; D might be TRBD2 (6 bases). CDR1 is SGHRS, CDR2 YFSETQ, per germline. The CDR3 loop spans 15 amino acids. V was pared by 4 bases and J by 3 bases, with 17 bases between. For the CDR3, the DNA is TGCGCCAGCAGCGACTCCGGGACTTATCACTACGAGCAGTACTTC. Its translation is CASSDSGTYHYEQYF.

The sample holds a few counts of this clonotype. The chain couples TRBV11-2 to TRBJ2-3; TRBD1 might be the D (8 bases). There are 13 residues in the CDR3. V shed 10 bases and J shed 4 bases, with 15 bases lying between them. CDR1 SGHAT and CDR2 FQNNGV come from the germline V gene. The CDR3 is CATYRGGADTQYF. As DNA, the CDR3 is TGTGCCACATACAGGGGGGGCGCAGATACGCAGTATTTT.

This chain links TRBV7-2 with TRBJ2-2; D is perhaps TRBD1 (6 bases). The CDR3 is 15 residues long. Trimming took off 2 bases at V and 3 bases at J, with 10 bases between the two ends. Germline CDR1 and CDR2: SGHTA and FQGNSA. CDR3 in amino acids: CASSLQGWYTGELFF. The CDR3 nucleotides read TGTGCCAGCAGCTTACAGGGGTGGTACACCGGGGAGCTGTTTTTT.

The chain uses TRBV7-9 and TRBJ2-3; tentatively, D is TRBD1 or TRBD2 (5 bases each). Germline V gene lookup returns CDR1 SEHNR and CDR2 FQNEAQ (reference sequence). This CDR3 has 16 residues. Trimming removed 6 bases at V and 0 bases at J, with 16 bases between. As DNA, the CDR3 is TGTGCCAGCAGTTTCGGGGCACAACTTAGCACAGATACGCAGTATTTT. It translates to CASSFGAQLSTDTQYF. The full variable domain, completed using reference TRBV7-9 and TRBJ2-3, is DTGVSQNPRHKITKRGQNVTFRCDPISEHNRLYWYRQTLGQGPEFLTYFQNEAQLEKSRLLSDRFSAERPKGSFSTLEIQRTEQGDSAMYLCASSFGAQLSTDTQYFGPGTRLTVL.

The chain has TRBV20-1 and TRBJ2-1; TRBD2 agrees at 13 bases. The CDR3 sequence is 16 residues long. Germline CDR1 DFQATT, CDR2 SNEGSKA (reference sequence). The V gene end was trimmed by 5 bases and the J gene end by 7 bases; junction bases not matched to a gene: 11. The CDR3 nucleotides read TGCAGTGCTCGACGCGGACTAGCGGGAGCGTGGAATGAGCAGTTCTTC. Its protein is CSARRGLAGAWNEQFF.